This TCR beta chain derives from a study of cytomegalovirus exposure and HLA in healthy donors. The PCR employed 60 Vbeta primers together with 13 Jbeta primers. Measured with immunoSEQ multiplex PCR; TCRdb has only the in-frame clones, and not every one. The sample lists about 140,000 clones; 65% to 80% were seen once. With 4 bases removed from V and 8 bases from J, the gap between germline ends came to 13 bases. The germline V gene has CDR1 MDHEN and CDR2 SYDVKM. The CDR3 contains 13 residues. As to this clone: What it binds is not known.

Study-wide results and limits: Using a false discovery rate of 0.05, a later analysis showed that approximately 16,000 TCR beta sequences were associated with HLA alleles.

This TCR was recovered from a woman in her fifties or sixties in good health and CMV-seropositive. Sequenced sample: PBMCs. The chain joins TRBV28 to TRBJ2-3; D is unresolved. CDR3 in amino acids: CASSSGIDSTQYF. The CDR3 nucleotides are TGTGCCAGCAGTTCTGGCATCGATTCTACGCAGTATTTT.